This T cell receptor (beta chain) was recovered during a study of cytomegalovirus exposure and HLA in healthy donors. Findings and caveats of the study: Rare sequences made up most TCRs, while some public TCRs were found in many donors. A reported reduction in N-insertions relative to the roughly 700-donor mean was seen in an Asian-associated ancestry cluster in a later analysis. TCR association rates varied by HLA locus in a later analysis, with DRB1 highest and HLA-C lowest.

Comment on this clone: The target antigen is unknown.

The PCR made use of 60 Vbeta and 13 Jbeta primers. Per the original data handling: Some 11 million shared chains were among the roughly 80 million unique TCR beta chains that a later analysis counted. Some clones are missing from TCRdb's copy, which holds only in-frame ones; the method was immunoSEQ multiplex PCR. V, J and clone size were drawn from that table, and D and trimming were deduced from the DNA. The table records about 140,000 clones, roughly 87% of them present only once. CDR1 is KGHSH, CDR2 LQKENI, per germline. CDR3 length equals 14 residues. V lost 8 bases, J lost 5 bases, and 10 bases stayed unmatched.

The chain has TRBV18 and TRBJ2-7; 9 nucleotides match TRBD2. The receptor was derived from a woman in her thirties or forties in good health and CMV-seronegative. The sequenced material came from PBMCs. The CDR3 reads CASKDLAGANEQYF. The CDR3 nucleotides read TGTGCCAGCAAGGACTTAGCGGGAGCCAACGAGCAGTACTTC.